The 7 T cell receptor beta chains below all came from one sample that was sequenced in a study of cytomegalovirus exposure and HLA in healthy donors (dated by TCRdb to about 2017). The receptor library was made with the immunoSEQ multiplex PCR assay. For the multiplex PCR, a mixture combining 60 forward primers for TCR Vbeta segments and 13 reverse primers for TCR Jbeta segments was used. The immuneACCESS repertoire file appears here via TCRdb, limited to in-frame rearrangements. These files lack a portion of the clones; in checked studies, under half of the deficit traces to unresolved V genes, and the cause of the others is not known. Counted in this sample were around 150,000 clones; 80% of them appeared once. Of the sample, about 4.4% falls within the top ten clones. The sample comprised PBMCs. The receptor set was obtained from a man younger than 40 in good health.

The chain carries TRBV27 and TRBJ2-3; the match to TRBD1 covers 9 bases. The CDR3 contains 14 residues. Germline lookup yields CDR1 MNHEY and CDR2 SMNVEV (reference sequence). V shed 7 bases and J 4 bases; nucleotides not matched to a gene: 6. CDR3 protein: CASKGQGFPDTQYF. The DNA for the CDR3 is TGTGCCAGCAAGGGACAGGGCTTCCCAGATACGCAGTATTTT.

The rearrangement uses TRBV28 and TRBJ1-1, with 9 nucleotides matching TRBD1. The V and J ends lost 10 bases and 3 bases, in that order; junction bases with no gene match: 6. CDR1 is MDHEN, CDR2 SYDVKM, per germline. The CDR3 extends over 13 amino acids. For the CDR3, the DNA is TGTGCCACAGACAGGGGGGCGGACACTGAAGCTTTCTTT. Translated: CATDRGADTEAFF.

V gene TRBV6-6 combines with J gene TRBJ2-1; D may be TRBD2 (5 bases). This CDR3 has 15 residues. Germline V lookup: CDR1 MNHNY, CDR2 SVGAGI (reference sequence). V was trimmed by 2 bases and J by 3 bases, leaving 11 bases between them. The CDR3 DNA sequence: TGTGCCAGCAGTTACCTCCTAGCAGGCTACAATGAGCAGTTCTTC. Protein sequence: CASSYLLAGYNEQFF.

The chain has TRBV25-1 and TRBJ2-7; TRBD1 might be the D (6 bases). The germline CDR1 and CDR2 sequences are MGHDK and SYGVNS. This CDR3 has 16 amino acids. V lost 4 bases and J lost 5, with 21 bases in between. CDR3 in amino acids: CASSALPTGTRNEQYF. The CDR3 DNA is TGTGCCAGCAGTGCGCTGCCTACCGGGACACGCAACGAGCAGTACTTC.

The V call is TRBV2, the J call TRBJ2-5, with 11 bases lining up with TRBD2. J lost 5 bases, V lost 4 bases, and 6 bases had no gene match. In germline, CDR1 is SNHLY, CDR2 FYNNEI. The CDR3 runs 15 residues. In nucleotides, the CDR3 is TGTGCCAGCAGTGGGGCTAGCGGGAGGCACGAGACCCAGTACTTC. Translating it yields CASSGASGRHETQYF.

In its sample, this clone was seen a few times. CDR3 loop: CASIGDRPYEQYF. DNA of the CDR3: TGTGCCAGCATTGGGGACAGACCCTACGAGCAGTACTTC. This chain uses TRBV27 with TRBJ2-7, with 7 bases matching TRBD1. The V and J ends lost 7 bases and 2 bases, in that order; junction bases with no gene match: 5. The CDR3 has 13 residues. Germline CDR1 reads MNHEY; CDR2 reads SMNVEV (reference sequence).

The chain combines TRBV6-6 with TRBJ2-7, with D possibly TRBD2 on 6 matching bases. The V gene's germline CDR1 is MNHNY and CDR2 SVGAGI (reference sequence). V shed 5 bases and J shed 6 bases, with 14 bases lying between them. The CDR3 is 13 amino acids. The CDR3 bases are TGTGCCAGCAGTGAGACTAGAGCGAGCGAGCAGTACTTC. It yields the protein CASSETRASEQYF.